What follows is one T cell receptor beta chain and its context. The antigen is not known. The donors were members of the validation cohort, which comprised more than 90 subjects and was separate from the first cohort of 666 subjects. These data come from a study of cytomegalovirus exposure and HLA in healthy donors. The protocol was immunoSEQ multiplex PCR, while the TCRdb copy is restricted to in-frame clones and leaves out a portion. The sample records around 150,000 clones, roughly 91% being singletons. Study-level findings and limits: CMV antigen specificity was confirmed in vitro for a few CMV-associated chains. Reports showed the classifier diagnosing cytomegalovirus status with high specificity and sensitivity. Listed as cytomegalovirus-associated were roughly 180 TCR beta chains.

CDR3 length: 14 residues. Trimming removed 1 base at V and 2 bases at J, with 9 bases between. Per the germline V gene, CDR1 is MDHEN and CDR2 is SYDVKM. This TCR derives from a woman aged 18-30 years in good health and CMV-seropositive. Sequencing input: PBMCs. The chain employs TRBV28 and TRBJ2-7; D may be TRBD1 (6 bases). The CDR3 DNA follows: TGTGCCAGCAGTTTATTAAAGGGGGCCTACGAGCAGTACTTC. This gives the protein CASSLLKGAYEQYF.